This TCR beta chain came from a study of technical replicates of blood from a few donors. V was pared by 7 bases and J by 0 bases, with 19 bases between. Germline-derived CDR1 and CDR2 are SNHLY and FYNNEI. CDR3 size: 16 residues. The table came from immunoSEQ multiplex PCR; TCRdb's copy has only in-frame clones and leaves some out. This table has around 100,000 clones, roughly 95% appearing once. The sample comprised T cells isolated from PBMCs. This chain uses TRBV2 with TRBJ2-7; no reliable D call. This sequence was found in a human donor in good health. CDR3 nucleotide sequence: TGTGCCAGCAAATCCCTCCCGGCAGGTTACTCCTACGAGCAGTACTTC. This codes for CASKSLPAGYSYEQYF.